Detailed here is one T cell receptor beta chain. As yet, its antigen is unknown. The PCR used 60 Vbeta and 13 Jbeta primers. The table came from immunoSEQ multiplex PCR; TCRdb's copy has only in-frame clones and leaves some out. The repertoire holds about 210,000 clones, with about four fifths as singletons. The data derive from a study of cytomegalovirus exposure and HLA in healthy donors. Study observations and caveats: Across donors, presence/absence analyses took sequencing depth to be roughly uniform. In an earlier analysis, productive rearrangement rates for most beta V segments clustered near 87% or 30%. V- and J-gene trimming in TCR beta was tied to a missense DCLRE1C variant by an analysis performed later.

Trimming removed 1 base at V and 7 bases at J, with 11 bases between. Germline-derived CDR1 and CDR2 are SGHVS and FNYEAQ. This CDR3 is built from 14 residues. Among the donors, all were healthy bone marrow donors. This chain connects TRBV7-6 to TRBJ1-5, with D hard to call. Sequencing used PBMCs. This TCR was sampled from a man aged 40-55 years in good health and CMV-seropositive. The CDR3 protein is CASSLGGSGQPQHF. In DNA form, the CDR3 reads TGTGCCAGCAGCTTAGGAGGGTCCGGGCAGCCCCAGCATTTT.